Sequencing of this TCR beta chain was carried out in a study of OX40 agonist ivuxolimab in advanced cancers. As for the study in general: Patients were infused with ivuxolimab every 2 weeks at 0.01 to 10 mg/kg. Patients in dose escalation had liver, melanoma, kidney or head and neck cancers. Patients with prior anti-PD-1, anti-PD-L1 or anti-CTLA-4 therapy were eligible; less than 50% had some.

Study-wide results and caveats: Mean expanded clone counts were higher in CD8+ than CD4+ T cells.

The CDR3 sequence is 15 residues long. The ends lost 7 bases at V and 2 bases at J; junction bases unmatched: 9. The germline gives CDR1 SQVTM, CDR2 ANQGSEA. Sequenced by immunoSEQ multiplex PCR; TCRdb stores in-frame clones only, minus some. The data contain tens of thousands of clones, 84% of them singletons. This clone was found once. What it binds is not known. This chain joins TRBV29-1 and TRBJ2-1; 9 positions agree with TRBD1. The material was CD4+ or CD8+ T cells sorted from blood, obtained in a trial of the OX40 agonist ivuxolimab. The sequence was obtained from an adult with an advanced solid tumor such as melanoma, head and neck, liver or kidney cancer. Here the CDR3 DNA reads TGCAGCGGTACAGGGGGCCTGTGGGCCTACAATGAGCAGTTCTTC. It is translated as CSGTGGLWAYNEQFF.